This TCR beta chain was captured by sequencing in a study of cytomegalovirus exposure and HLA in healthy donors. The PCR ran on 60 Vbeta and 13 Jbeta primers. Clones were read by immunoSEQ multiplex PCR, and TCRdb kept only the in-frame ones, dropping some. This table holds some 100,000 clones, more than 65% found once. The CDR3 runs 14 residues. CDR1 is SGHTA and CDR2 is FQGNSA in the germline V gene. V lost 1 base and J 2 bases, leaving 9 bases between the germline ends. Sequencing was done on a sample of PBMCs. This rearrangement joins TRBV7-2 to TRBJ2-7, with a weak D call TRBD2 (6 bases). This TCR was sampled from a woman younger than 35 in good health and CMV-seronegative. In nucleotides, the CDR3 is TGTGCCAGCAGCTTAGAACTAGCTGCCTACGAGCAGTACTTC. This translates into CASSLELAAYEQYF.